This T cell receptor beta chain appears in the sequencing data of a study of T cells after yellow fever vaccination. Details on this clonotype: Its antigen is currently unknown.

The CDR3 covers 16 residues. The V gene end was trimmed by 5 bases and the J gene end by 0 bases; junction bases not matched to a gene: 6. CDR1 is LGHNA and CDR2 is YNFKEQ in the germline V gene. Findings of the study overall: Researchers report a weaker secondary response that nonetheless peaked faster, day 5 versus 15. The booster response re-showed most primary clones: approximately 95% CD4, approximately 90% CD8.

5'RACE template switching added a universal primer site and UMIs to TCR cDNA. TCRdb recomputed calls from the 5' RACE reads with MiXCR, one row per CDR3 protein. The sample includes hundreds of thousands of distinct CDR3 sequences, roughly 10% of them seen just once. The sample consisted of PBMCs, taken on the day of the first yellow fever vaccination. The chain carries TRBV4-2 and TRBJ2-2; 7 bases are shared with TRBD1. This receptor was identified in a man younger than 30 who received the YFV17D yellow fever vaccine. The CDR3 nucleotides read TGTGCCAGCAGCACCCACAGGGGCACGAACACCGGGGAGCTGTTTTTT. It specifies CASSTHRGTNTGELFF.